What follows are 30 T cell receptor beta chains derived from one specimen sequenced in a study of blood T cell repertoires in COVID-19. This table comes from immunoSEQ multiplex PCR, and its TCRdb copy is limited to in-frame clones, with some not included. The sample records 50,000 to 80,000 clones, just over 85% being singletons. Sequences were obtained from peripheral blood. Receptors originate from a woman aged 55-69 years with COVID-19, enrolled during active disease.

J is TRBJ2-5 and V is TRBV5-1; D is unresolved. The length of the CDR3 is 12 residues. V was trimmed by 0 bases and J by 5 bases, leaving 5 bases between them. CDR1 is SGHRS and CDR2 is YFSETQ in the germline V gene. In DNA, the CDR3 is TGCGCCAGCAGCTTGGCCGGGGAGACCCAGTACTTC. It specifies CASSLAGETQYF.

Only a few counts were recorded for this clone. This chain uses TRBV7-9 with TRBJ2-7; no firm D call. The V and J ends lost 1 base and 6 bases respectively, with 7 bases between them. There are 12 residues in the CDR3. Per germline, CDR1 SEHNR and CDR2 FQNEAQ (reference sequence). Here the CDR3 reads CASSLVALEQYF. The CDR3 bases are TGTGCCAGCAGCTTAGTAGCCCTCGAGCAGTACTTC.

This clone was seen a single time. The chain uses TRBV5-5 and TRBJ2-3; weak D call: TRBD2 (6 bases). The CDR3 runs 15 residues. V lost 1 base and J 1 base, leaving 10 bases between the germline ends. Germline CDR1 SGHKS, CDR2 YYEKEE (reference sequence). CDR3 amino acids: CASSLPGGGTDTQYF. The CDR3 DNA sequence: TGTGCCAGCAGCTTGCCCGGGGGAGGCACAGATACGCAGTATTTT.

The chain uses TRBV29-1 and TRBJ1-4; D may be TRBD1 (6 bases). Germline CDR1 SQVTM, CDR2 ANQGSEA. Trimming pared 6 bases from V and 17 bases from J, leaving 16 bases between. The CDR3 is made up of 10 amino acids. CDR3 DNA: TGCAGCGTCTACGCAGGGGCCCATTTTTTT. Translation: CSVYAGAHFF.

The chain combines TRBV5-8 with TRBJ1-2, with TRBD1 as a possible D gene (6 bases). The germline V gene has CDR1 SGHTS and CDR2 YDEGEE. The CDR3 spans 12 residues. The V gene lost 2 bases and the J gene lost 6 bases, with 8 bases spanning the gap. Here the CDR3 DNA reads TGTGCCAGCAGCTTTACAGGGAATGGCTACACCTTC. Encoded protein: CASSFTGNGYTF.

The gene calls are TRBV27 and TRBJ1-5; D gene ambiguous. The CDR3 is 13 residues long. Trimming cost V 2 bases and J 4 bases, with 6 bases left between them. CDR1 and CDR2 from the germline V gene are MNHEY and SMNVEV (reference sequence). The CDR3 spells CASSLTGNQPQHF. The CDR3 DNA is TGTGCCAGCAGTTTAACCGGGAATCAGCCCCAGCATTTT.

This chain joins TRBV19 and TRBJ2-6, with a tentative D call TRBD2 (5 bases). The germline V gene encodes CDR1 LNHDA and CDR2 SQIVND (reference sequence). V lost 5 bases, J lost 1 base, and 15 bases lay in between. The CDR3 contains 17 residues. The DNA for the CDR3 is TGTGCCAGTAGTGAAACATGGAGGACGTCTGGGGCCAACGTCCTGACTTTC. The encoded protein is CASSETWRTSGANVLTF.

The rearrangement uses TRBV6-1 and TRBJ2-3; TRBD2 aligns across 11 bases. There are 16 residues in the CDR3. Germline V gene lookup returns CDR1 MNHNS and CDR2 SASEGT. J lost 3 bases, V lost 4 bases, and 6 bases had no gene match. DNA for the CDR3: TGTGCCAGCAGTGTGACTAGCGGGATCATGACAGATACGCAGTATTTT. Translating gives CASSVTSGIMTDTQYF.

The genes are TRBV29-1 and TRBJ2-7, with 7 bases aligning to TRBD1. After removal of 4 bases from V and 1 base from J, the junction contained 7 bases not matched to a gene. This CDR3 spans 14 amino acids. Germline CDR1 SQVTM, CDR2 ANQGSEA. As DNA, the CDR3 is TGCAGCGTTGCCGGGACAGCTTTATCCTACGAGCAGTACTTC. Amino acids: CSVAGTALSYEQYF.

This chain uses TRBV3-1 (or the pseudogene TRBV3-2) with TRBJ2-2, with D possibly TRBD2 on 5 matching bases. Germline-derived CDR1 and CDR2 are LGHDT and YNNKEL (reference sequence). Trimming pared 4 bases from V and 6 bases from J, leaving 15 bases between. This CDR3 is 15 amino acids long. The CDR3 region has the DNA TGTGCCAGCAGCCCCGCCCGGCTAGCAGCCGGGGAGCTGTTTTTT. Amino acids: CASSPARLAAGELFF.

The chain recombines TRBV4-3 with TRBJ2-1, with D possibly TRBD2 on 5 matching bases. Germline lookup yields CDR1 LGHNA and CDR2 YSLEER. V gave up 2 bases and J gave up 3 bases, with 14 bases separating them. The CDR3 has 16 residues. CDR3 protein: CASSQLSGGFYNEQFF. For the CDR3, the DNA is TGCGCCAGCAGCCAACTGTCCGGCGGGTTCTACAATGAGCAGTTCTTC.

The CDR3 DNA reads as TGTGCCAGCAGCTTGGTAACAGGGAATTTCGATGGCTACACCTTC. This gives the protein CASSLVTGNFDGYTF. The chain carries TRBV5-4 and TRBJ1-2, with D maybe TRBD1 (6 bases). This CDR3 region has 15 residues. Trimming removed 0 bases from V and 6 bases from J, with 15 bases in between. Germline V gives CDR1 SGHNT, CDR2 YYREEE (reference sequence).

The V and J genes are TRBV7-8 and TRBJ2-7; 7 bases map to TRBD1. With V trimmed by 6 bases and J by 1 base, 0 bases remained unmatched. There are 12 residues in the CDR3. Germline assignment: CDR1 SGHVS and CDR2 FQNEAQ. This chain's CDR3 is CASRDRSYEQYF. The CDR3 DNA follows: TGTGCCAGCAGGGACAGGTCCTACGAGCAGTACTTC.

The genes are TRBV29-1 and TRBJ2-5, with 7 bases matching TRBD1. Germline V gene lookup returns CDR1 SQVTM and CDR2 ANQGSEA. There are 12 residues in the CDR3. The V gene end was trimmed by 4 bases and the J gene end by 5 bases; junction bases not matched to a gene: 4. Here the CDR3 reads CSVAQGRETQYF. The CDR3 region has the DNA TGCAGCGTTGCACAGGGGCGGGAGACCCAGTACTTC.

This clone showed up just a few times. CDR3 sequence reads: CASSRTGVSEQYF. CDR3 bases: TGTGCCAGTAGCAGGACAGGGGTTAGCGAGCAGTACTTC. The chain carries TRBV19 and TRBJ2-7; 9 bases agree with TRBD1. V dropped 6 bases and J dropped 6; count of bases not matched to a gene: 6. The CDR3 runs to 13 residues. Germline values: CDR1 LNHDA, CDR2 SQIVND (reference sequence).

The rearrangement uses TRBV11-3 and TRBJ1-2; 7 bases are shared with TRBD1. This CDR3 spans 14 amino acids. Germline V gene data show CDR1 as SGHNT and CDR2 as YENEEA. V dropped 1 base and J dropped 8; count of bases not matched to a gene: 7. Here the CDR3 DNA reads TGTGCCAGCAGCTTAGGAGAACAGGGGCACGGCTACACCTTC. Translated, it gives CASSLGEQGHGYTF.

This rearrangement joins TRBV10-3 to TRBJ2-2; no reliable D call. Deletions cut 10 bases from V and 7 bases from J, with 7 bases between. The CDR3 contains 10 residues. Germline V gene lookup returns CDR1 ENHRY and CDR2 SYGVKD. The CDR3 is CATGGGELFF. The CDR3 DNA sequence: TGTGCCACCGGTGGCGGGGAGCTGTTTTTT.

The chain joins TRBV28 to TRBJ2-3, with a tentative D call TRBD2 (5 bases). CDR1 is MDHEN, CDR2 SYDVKM, per germline. V dropped 10 bases and J dropped 0 bases, with 14 bases sitting between them. CDR3 length: 14 amino acids. In DNA form, the CDR3 reads TGTGCCACCCGAAGCGGATCTAGCACAGATACGCAGTATTTT. Translation: CATRSGSSTDTQYF.

This chain uses TRBV5-6 with TRBJ1-2; 9 bases are shared with TRBD1. This CDR3 has 17 amino acids. Germline V lookup: CDR1 SGHDT, CDR2 YYEEEE. Unmatched junction bases numbered 12, after V lost 6 bases and J lost 0 bases. CDR3 bases: TGTGCCAGCACCACCGGGACAGGGACCTTCACTAACTATGGCTACACCTTC. It is translated as CASTTGTGTFTNYGYTF.

The chain combines TRBV6-2 or TRBV6-3 with TRBJ2-7; tentative D call: TRBD2 (6 bases). The V end lost 2 bases, the J end lost 2 bases, and 19 bases lay between the germline ends. There are 17 residues in the CDR3. Germline CDR1 MNHEY, CDR2 SVGEGT. CDR3 DNA sequence: TGTGCCAGCAGTTACGAAGTGTTTGTGGACTATACCTACGAGCAGTACTTC. This gives the protein CASSYEVFVDYTYEQYF.

This clone was seen more than once but under ten times. The rearrangement uses TRBV6-6 and TRBJ1-1, with D maybe TRBD1 (5 bases). Germline V gives CDR1 MNHNY, CDR2 SVGAGI (reference sequence). V was shortened by 2 bases and J by 4 bases, with 14 bases between the two germline ends. The CDR3 length is 15 residues. The CDR3 sequence: CASSYRGRVGTEAFF. DNA of the CDR3: TGTGCCAGCAGTTACCGCGGCAGGGTGGGCACTGAAGCTTTCTTT.

The genes are TRBV28 and TRBJ1-2; D unresolved. Trimming took 6 bases from V and 0 from J, leaving 14 bases between them. CDR1 is MDHEN, CDR2 SYDVKM, per germline. The length of the CDR3 is 15 residues. CDR3 in amino acids: CASSSPAGANYGYTF. CDR3 coding DNA: TGTGCCAGCAGCTCACCGGCCGGGGCTAACTATGGCTACACCTTC.

J is TRBJ2-2 and V is TRBV5-1; possible D gene TRBD2, 5 bases. The CDR3 spans 16 residues. From germline, CDR1 is SGHRS and CDR2 YFSETQ. The V end lost 0 bases, the J end lost 8 bases, and 17 bases lay between the germline ends. The DNA for the CDR3 is TGCGCCAGCAGCTTGGCCGGGAACTCTTTTACAGGGGAGCTGTTTTTT. Amino acid sequence: CASSLAGNSFTGELFF.

This chain joins TRBV13 and TRBJ2-7; TRBD1 is a possible D gene (5 bases). This CDR3 spans 12 amino acids. Trimming pared 5 bases from V and 6 bases from J, leaving 11 bases between. Germline-derived CDR1 and CDR2 are PRHDT and FYEKMQ (reference sequence). In DNA, the CDR3 is TGTGCCAGCAGCCTGCTGGGGCTCGAGCAGTACTTC. It codes for CASSLLGLEQYF.

The chain carries TRBV13 and TRBJ1-2, with 8 positions matching TRBD1. Germline trimming cut 5 bases from V and 4 bases from J; bases unmatched to any gene: 15. This CDR3 has 17 residues. Per the germline V gene, CDR1 is PRHDT and CDR2 is FYEKMQ (reference sequence). CDR3 sequence (DNA): TGTGCCAGCAGCCTTCGGCTAGGGTCGGGACAGGTCTATGGCTACACCTTC. Its protein is CASSLRLGSGQVYGYTF.

The J gene is TRBJ2-1, the V gene TRBV6-5; a weak D match, TRBD2 (6 bases). CDR1 MNHEY and CDR2 SVGAGI come from the germline V gene. V gave up 5 bases and J gave up 4 bases, with 15 bases separating them. The CDR3 loop spans 15 amino acids. CDR3 sequence reads: CASSIQEGLYNEQFF. Written as DNA, the CDR3 is TGTGCCAGCAGTATACAGGAGGGGTTATACAATGAGCAGTTCTTC.

The rearrangement joins TRBV3-1 (or the pseudogene TRBV3-2) to TRBJ1-4, with D possibly TRBD1 on 5 matching bases. This CDR3 has 13 residues. V gave up 0 bases and J gave up 10 bases, with 9 bases separating them. Germline CDR1 and CDR2: LGHDT and YNNKEL (reference sequence). The CDR3 DNA sequence: TGTGCCAGCAGCCAAGACAGGGAAGGAAAACTGTTTTTT. It specifies CASSQDREGKLFF.

The chain uses TRBV5-1 and TRBJ1-1; D is possibly TRBD1 (6 bases). V lost 5 bases and J 5 bases, leaving 13 bases between the germline ends. CDR1 and CDR2 from the germline V gene are SGHRS and YFSETQ. The CDR3 consists of 13 residues. CDR3 in amino acids: CASRLTGSTEAFF. DNA of the CDR3: TGCGCCAGCAGATTAACAGGGAGTACTGAAGCTTTCTTT. Full variable domain (missing parts from reference TRBV5-1 and TRBJ1-1): KAGVTQTPRYLIKTRGQQVTLSCSPISGHRSVSWYQQTPGQGLQFLFEYFSETQRNKGNFPGRFSGRQFSNSRSEMNVSTLELGDSALYLCASRLTGSTEAFFGQGTRLTVV.

J is TRBJ1-6 and V is TRBV30, with D uncertain. The CDR3 is 17 amino acids. V dropped 4 bases and J dropped 7 bases, with 23 bases sitting between them. Per germline, CDR1 GTSNPN and CDR2 SVGIG (reference sequence). CDR3: CAWNTRHLNGVNSPLHF. CDR3 sequence (DNA): TGTGCCTGGAATACGAGGCACCTAAACGGGGTAAATTCACCCCTCCACTTT.

This clone was seen more than once but under ten times. The gene calls are TRBV2 and TRBJ1-1; tentatively, D is TRBD1 (5 bases). Germline CDR1 SNHLY, CDR2 FYNNEI. The CDR3 spans 15 residues. Trimming took 4 bases from V and 5 from J, leaving 17 bases between them. Here the CDR3 reads CASSVDRPRQTEAFF. CDR3 DNA sequence: TGTGCCAGCAGTGTTGACAGACCAAGGCAGACTGAAGCTTTCTTT.